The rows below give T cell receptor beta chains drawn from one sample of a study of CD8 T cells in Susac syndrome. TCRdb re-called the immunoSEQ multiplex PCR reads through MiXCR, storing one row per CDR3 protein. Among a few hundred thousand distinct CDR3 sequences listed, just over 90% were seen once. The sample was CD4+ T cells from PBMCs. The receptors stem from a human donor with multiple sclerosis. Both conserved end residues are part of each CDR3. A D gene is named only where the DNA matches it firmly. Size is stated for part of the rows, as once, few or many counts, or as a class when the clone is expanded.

cdr3_nt: TGTGCCAGCAGCTTAGGTACTAGCGGGAACCCGCTTTACAATGAGCAGTTCTTC; cdr3_aa: CASSLGTSGNPLYNEQFF; v_call: TRBV13; j_call: TRBJ2-1; d_call: TRBD2; clone_size: .
cdr3_nt: TGTGCCAGCAGGCGGGGGAGGGCTAATGAAAAACTGTTTTTT; cdr3_aa: CASRRGRANEKLFF; v_call: TRBV2; j_call: TRBJ1-4; d_call: .; clone_size: .
cdr3_nt: TGCGCCAGCAGCCTCCAAGGGGGGGAGAACACTGAAGCTTTCTTT; cdr3_aa: CASSLQGGENTEAFF; v_call: TRBV5-1; j_call: TRBJ1-1; d_call: .; clone_size: .
cdr3_nt: TGTGCCAGCAGTTTGATATCTAGCCCAAGCACAGATACGCAGTATTTT; cdr3_aa: CASSLISSPSTDTQYF; v_call: TRBV27; j_call: TRBJ2-3; d_call: .; clone_size: .
cdr3_nt: TGTGCCAGTAGTAAGAGGGGAGAGCAGTACTTC; cdr3_aa: CASSKRGEQYF; v_call: TRBV19; j_call: TRBJ2-7; d_call: .; clone_size: .
cdr3_nt: TGTGCCAGCAGCCAAGTTAAGGGGACTACTGAAGCTTTCTTT; cdr3_aa: CASSQVKGTTEAFF; v_call: TRBV14; j_call: TRBJ1-1; d_call: .; clone_size: once
cdr3_nt: TGTGCCAGCAGTTTTGTACAGGGAGCGGTTTACGGCTACACCTTC; cdr3_aa: CASSFVQGAVYGYTF; v_call: TRBV12-3/TRBV12-4; j_call: TRBJ1-2; d_call: .; clone_size: .
cdr3_nt: TGCGCCAGCAGCTTGGACGGGTCGGGCACCGGGGAGCTGTTTTTT; cdr3_aa: CASSLDGSGTGELFF; v_call: TRBV5-1; j_call: TRBJ2-2; d_call: .; clone_size: .
cdr3_nt: TGTGCCAGCAGTGAAGGACCGGGCCCTGGGGAGCAGTTCTTC; cdr3_aa: CASSEGPGPGEQFF; v_call: TRBV6-1; j_call: TRBJ2-1; d_call: .; clone_size: .
cdr3_nt: TGTGCCAGCAGCTTAGGGAACAGGAACTATGGCTACACCTTC; cdr3_aa: CASSLGNRNYGYTF; v_call: TRBV11-2; j_call: TRBJ1-2; d_call: .; clone_size: .
cdr3_nt: TGTGCCAGCTCACCGAGCGAAAGTGAAGCTTTCTTT; cdr3_aa: CASSPSESEAFF; v_call: TRBV18; j_call: TRBJ1-1; d_call: .; clone_size: once
cdr3_nt: TGCGCCAGCAGCCAAACCGACAGGGGGTGGACTAATGAAAAACTGTTTTTT; cdr3_aa: CASSQTDRGWTNEKLFF; v_call: TRBV4-1; j_call: TRBJ1-4; d_call: TRBD1; clone_size: .
cdr3_nt: TGTGCCAGCAGTTACGAGGGACTGTACCAAGAGACCCAGTACTTC; cdr3_aa: CASSYEGLYQETQYF; v_call: TRBV6-2/TRBV6-3; j_call: TRBJ2-5; d_call: .; clone_size: .
cdr3_nt: TGTGCCAGCAGCCACACCCAAGAGACCCAGTACTTC; cdr3_aa: CASSHTQETQYF; v_call: TRBV14; j_call: TRBJ2-5; d_call: .; clone_size: .
cdr3_nt: TGCGCCAGCAGCTTGGAAAGCGGGGGGACCTACGAGCAGTACTTC; cdr3_aa: CASSLESGGTYEQYF; v_call: TRBV5-1; j_call: TRBJ2-7; d_call: TRBD2; clone_size: .
cdr3_nt: TGTGCCAGCAGTTCACTAGCGGCTAATGAGCAGTTCTTC; cdr3_aa: CASSSLAANEQFF; v_call: TRBV12-3/TRBV12-4; j_call: TRBJ2-1; d_call: TRBD2; clone_size: .
cdr3_nt: TGTGCCAGTAGTATACGGGGCACCGGGGAGCTGTTTTTT; cdr3_aa: CASSIRGTGELFF; v_call: TRBV19; j_call: TRBJ2-2; d_call: .; clone_size: once
cdr3_nt: TGCGCCAGCAGCTTGGACAGTAACAATGAGCAGTTCTTC; cdr3_aa: CASSLDSNNEQFF; v_call: TRBV5-1; j_call: TRBJ2-1; d_call: .; clone_size: once
cdr3_nt: TGCGCCAGCAGCTTGGGGGACAGCCGAGGGGAGCAGTACTTC; cdr3_aa: CASSLGDSRGEQYF; v_call: TRBV5-1; j_call: TRBJ2-7; d_call: TRBD1; clone_size: .
cdr3_nt: TGTGCCAGCAGTGGGCGGCCCCAGTACTTC; cdr3_aa: CASSGRPQYF; v_call: TRBV2; j_call: TRBJ2-5; d_call: .; clone_size: once
cdr3_nt: TGTGCCAGCAGCTCCGGGACAGGGTTAAGAAGCAATCAGCCCCAGCATTTT; cdr3_aa: CASSSGTGLRSNQPQHF; v_call: TRBV6-2/TRBV6-3; j_call: TRBJ1-5; d_call: TRBD1; clone_size: .
cdr3_nt: TGTGCCAGCAGCGACTTCAGTGTTGGCTACACCTTC; cdr3_aa: CASSDFSVGYTF; v_call: TRBV11-2; j_call: TRBJ1-2; d_call: .; clone_size: .
cdr3_nt: TGTGCCTGGAGAGGGCTAGCGGCTCAAGAGACCCAGTACTTC; cdr3_aa: CAWRGLAAQETQYF; v_call: TRBV30; j_call: TRBJ2-5; d_call: TRBD2; clone_size: once
cdr3_nt: TGTGCCTGGAGCCCCCCAGGGAGTTTGGATACGCAGTATTTT; cdr3_aa: CAWSPPGSLDTQYF; v_call: TRBV30; j_call: TRBJ2-3; d_call: .; clone_size: .
cdr3_nt: TGTGCCAGCAGCACAGAGGGGGGGGTCCAAGAGACCCAGTACTTC; cdr3_aa: CASSTEGGVQETQYF; v_call: TRBV7-9; j_call: TRBJ2-5; d_call: .; clone_size: .
cdr3_nt: TGCGCCAGCAGCCCCCCTGGTAGGCGGGAGCAGTTCTTC; cdr3_aa: CASSPPGRREQFF; v_call: TRBV4-3; j_call: TRBJ2-1; d_call: .; clone_size: .
cdr3_nt: TGTGCCAGCAGTTCCCAAAAGGGACGACGCACTGAAGCTTTCTTT; cdr3_aa: CASSSQKGRRTEAFF; v_call: TRBV6-5; j_call: TRBJ1-1; d_call: .; clone_size: .
cdr3_nt: TGTGCCAGCAGTTCAAAGACTCCCACTCGGAATGAGCAGTTCTTC; cdr3_aa: CASSSKTPTRNEQFF; v_call: TRBV6-6; j_call: TRBJ2-1; d_call: .; clone_size: .
cdr3_nt: TGCGCCAGCAGCCCCCCCAGGGTACTAAGCTCCTACGAGCAGTACTTC; cdr3_aa: CASSPPRVLSSYEQYF; v_call: TRBV4-3; j_call: TRBJ2-7; d_call: .; clone_size: .
cdr3_nt: TGTGCCAGCGCGTCGGACCCTGAAGCTTTCTTT; cdr3_aa: CASASDPEAFF; v_call: TRBV21-1; j_call: TRBJ1-1; d_call: .; clone_size: .
cdr3_nt: TGCAGCGTTGAAGGGCAGGGGACTTTATCTTTCAATGAGCAGTTCTTC; cdr3_aa: CSVEGQGTLSFNEQFF; v_call: TRBV29-1; j_call: TRBJ2-1; d_call: .; clone_size: .
cdr3_nt: TGCAGTGCTGCGCACCAGGGGTACGACTATGGCTACACCTTC; cdr3_aa: CSAAHQGYDYGYTF; v_call: TRBV20-1; j_call: TRBJ1-2; d_call: .; clone_size: .
cdr3_nt: TGTGCCAGCAGCCAAGCGCTAGCGGGAGGGCCTTATGGAGTCGGCGGGGAGCTGTTTTTT; cdr3_aa: CASSQALAGGPYGVGGELFF; v_call: TRBV3-1; j_call: TRBJ2-2; d_call: TRBD2; clone_size: .
cdr3_nt: TGCAGCGTTGCTGGGGGCACAACTAATGAAAAACTGTTTTTT; cdr3_aa: CSVAGGTTNEKLFF; v_call: TRBV29-1; j_call: TRBJ1-4; d_call: .; clone_size: .
cdr3_nt: TGTGCCAGCAGCTTAGACGAGGGGACCCAGTACTTC; cdr3_aa: CASSLDEGTQYF; v_call: TRBV7-2; j_call: TRBJ2-5; d_call: .; clone_size: once
cdr3_nt: TGTGCCAGCAGTTACTCCCCAGACCGGGAGGGGGTAAAACTGTTTTTT; cdr3_aa: CASSYSPDREGVKLFF; v_call: TRBV6-5; j_call: TRBJ1-4; d_call: .; clone_size: once
cdr3_nt: TGTGCCAGCTCACCGCGTAGGGAGAGTTTCTACGAGCAGTACTTC; cdr3_aa: CASSPRRESFYEQYF; v_call: TRBV18; j_call: TRBJ2-7; d_call: .; clone_size: .
cdr3_nt: TGTGCCAGCAGCGGGTTCCAGGGGGCAAGCACTGAAGCTTTCTTT; cdr3_aa: CASSGFQGASTEAFF; v_call: TRBV9; j_call: TRBJ1-1; d_call: TRBD1; clone_size: .
cdr3_nt: TGTGCCAGCAGTGAAGCGCTTGGCGGTTTTAACAATGAGCAGTTCTTC; cdr3_aa: CASSEALGGFNNEQFF; v_call: TRBV2; j_call: TRBJ2-1; d_call: .; clone_size: .
cdr3_nt: TGTGCCAGCAGCTTTAGTAATGAAAAACTGTTTTTT; cdr3_aa: CASSFSNEKLFF; v_call: TRBV13; j_call: TRBJ1-4; d_call: .; clone_size: .
cdr3_nt: TGTGCCAGCAGCCCTGGGGTTAGCGGAGCCTACGAGCAGTACTTC; cdr3_aa: CASSPGVSGAYEQYF; v_call: TRBV5-4; j_call: TRBJ2-7; d_call: .; clone_size: .
cdr3_nt: TGTGCCAGTAGTATTTCGACAGGGGGTATGAACACTGAAGCTTTCTTT; cdr3_aa: CASSISTGGMNTEAFF; v_call: TRBV19; j_call: TRBJ1-1; d_call: TRBD1; clone_size: .
cdr3_nt: TGTGCCATCGCCAGGGGAGACTACGAGCAGTACTTC; cdr3_aa: CAIARGDYEQYF; v_call: TRBV10-3; j_call: TRBJ2-7; d_call: .; clone_size: .
cdr3_nt: TGCAGTGCTGCCCAATACAGGGGAATCTATAGCAATCAGCCCCAGCATTTT; cdr3_aa: CSAAQYRGIYSNQPQHF; v_call: TRBV20-1; j_call: TRBJ1-5; d_call: TRBD1; clone_size: .
cdr3_nt: TGTGCCTGGCGGGACGGAAATAGCAATCAGCCCCAGCATTTT; cdr3_aa: CAWRDGNSNQPQHF; v_call: TRBV30; j_call: TRBJ1-5; d_call: .; clone_size: .
cdr3_nt: TGTGCCAGCAGCCCATCGCAGGGGGCCCGCTGGGGCTACACCTTC; cdr3_aa: CASSPSQGARWGYTF; v_call: TRBV27; j_call: TRBJ1-2; d_call: TRBD1; clone_size: few
cdr3_nt: TGTGCCAGCAGTTCGGTGTCCCAGGGCGGGAATGAGCAGTTCTTC; cdr3_aa: CASSSVSQGGNEQFF; v_call: TRBV6-2/TRBV6-3; j_call: TRBJ2-1; d_call: .; clone_size: .
cdr3_nt: TGCACCAGCAGGTTTCAGGGGAAGGAGACCCAGTACTTC; cdr3_aa: CTSRFQGKETQYF; v_call: TRBV1; j_call: TRBJ2-5; d_call: .; clone_size: .
cdr3_nt: TGTGCCACCAGAGTATCACAAGATACGCAGTATTTT; cdr3_aa: CATRVSQDTQYF; v_call: TRBV24-1; j_call: TRBJ2-3; d_call: .; clone_size: .
cdr3_nt: TGTGCCAGCAGCTTGTATAGGACAGGGCAGAACACCGGGGAGCTGTTTTTT; cdr3_aa: CASSLYRTGQNTGELFF; v_call: TRBV7-3; j_call: TRBJ2-2; d_call: TRBD1; clone_size: .
cdr3_nt: TGTGCCAGCAGCCCGGGGGGACTAGCGGTTTACGAGCAGTACTTC; cdr3_aa: CASSPGGLAVYEQYF; v_call: TRBV7-3; j_call: TRBJ2-7; d_call: TRBD2; clone_size: .
cdr3_nt: TGCAGTGCTAGGGCTCCCTGGAATTCCTACGAGCAGTACTTC; cdr3_aa: CSARAPWNSYEQYF; v_call: TRBV20-1; j_call: TRBJ2-7; d_call: .; clone_size: .
cdr3_nt: TGTGCCAGTAGTACTAGGGGGCACGCTTCCTCTGGGGCCAACGTCCTGACTTTC; cdr3_aa: CASSTRGHASSGANVLTF; v_call: TRBV19; j_call: TRBJ2-6; d_call: TRBD1; clone_size: .